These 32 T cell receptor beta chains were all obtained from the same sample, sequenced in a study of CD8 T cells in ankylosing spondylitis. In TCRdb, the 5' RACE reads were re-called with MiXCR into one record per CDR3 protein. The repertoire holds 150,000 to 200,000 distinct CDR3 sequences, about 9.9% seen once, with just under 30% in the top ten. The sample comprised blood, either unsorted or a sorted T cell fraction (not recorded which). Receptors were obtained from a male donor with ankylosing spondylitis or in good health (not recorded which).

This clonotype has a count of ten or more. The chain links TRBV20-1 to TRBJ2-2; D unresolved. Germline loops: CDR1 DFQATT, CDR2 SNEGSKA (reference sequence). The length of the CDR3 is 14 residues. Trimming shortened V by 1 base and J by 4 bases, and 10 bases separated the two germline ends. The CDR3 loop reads CSARVGGATGELFF. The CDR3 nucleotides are TGCAGTGCTAGAGTCGGCGGAGCCACCGGGGAGCTGTTTTTT.

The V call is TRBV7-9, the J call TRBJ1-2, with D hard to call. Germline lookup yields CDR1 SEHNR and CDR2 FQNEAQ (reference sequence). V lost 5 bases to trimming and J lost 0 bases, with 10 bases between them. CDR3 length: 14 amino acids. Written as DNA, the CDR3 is TGTGCCAGCAGCGCTAGTCAGACTAACTATGGCTACACCTTC. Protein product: CASSASQTNYGYTF.

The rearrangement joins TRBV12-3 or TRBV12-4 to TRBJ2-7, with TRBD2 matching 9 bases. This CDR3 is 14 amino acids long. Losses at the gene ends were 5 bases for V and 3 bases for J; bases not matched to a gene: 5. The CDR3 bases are TGTGCCAGCAGTGGACTAGCGACAAGCTACGAGCAGTACTTC. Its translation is CASSGLATSYEQYF.

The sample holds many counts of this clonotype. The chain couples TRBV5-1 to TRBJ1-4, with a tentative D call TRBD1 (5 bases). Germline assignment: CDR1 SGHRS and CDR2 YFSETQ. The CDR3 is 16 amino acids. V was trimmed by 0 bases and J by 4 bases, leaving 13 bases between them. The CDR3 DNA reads TGCGCCAGCAGCTTGGATTTTGGGACGGATAATGAAAAACTGTTTTTT. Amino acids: CASSLDFGTDNEKLFF.

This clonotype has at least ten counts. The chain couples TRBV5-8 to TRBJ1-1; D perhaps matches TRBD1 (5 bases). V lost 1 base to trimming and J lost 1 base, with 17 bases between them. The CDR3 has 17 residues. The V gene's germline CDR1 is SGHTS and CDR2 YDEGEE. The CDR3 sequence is CASSLWIFGGANTEAFF. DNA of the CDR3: TGTGCCAGCAGCTTGTGGATTTTTGGCGGGGCGAACACTGAAGCTTTCTTT.

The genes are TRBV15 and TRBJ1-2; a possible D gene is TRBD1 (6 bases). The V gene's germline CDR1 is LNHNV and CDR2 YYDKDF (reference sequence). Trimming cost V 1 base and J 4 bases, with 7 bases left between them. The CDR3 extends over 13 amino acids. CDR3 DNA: TGTGCCACCAGCAGAGGGACAGCCTATGGCTACACCTTC. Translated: CATSRGTAYGYTF.

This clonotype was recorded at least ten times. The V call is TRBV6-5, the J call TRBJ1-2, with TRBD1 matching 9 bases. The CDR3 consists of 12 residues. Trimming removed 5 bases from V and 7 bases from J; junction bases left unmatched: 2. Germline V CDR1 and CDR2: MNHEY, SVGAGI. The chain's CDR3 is CASSRDRAGYTF. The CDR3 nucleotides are TGTGCCAGCAGTAGGGACAGGGCTGGCTACACCTTC.

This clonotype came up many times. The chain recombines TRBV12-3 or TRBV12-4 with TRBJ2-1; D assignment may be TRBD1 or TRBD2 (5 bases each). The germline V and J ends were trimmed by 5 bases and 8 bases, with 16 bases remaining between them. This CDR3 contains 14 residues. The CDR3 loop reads CASSPGTQGDEQFF. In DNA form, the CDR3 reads TGTGCCAGCAGTCCCGGGACCCAGGGCGATGAGCAGTTCTTC.

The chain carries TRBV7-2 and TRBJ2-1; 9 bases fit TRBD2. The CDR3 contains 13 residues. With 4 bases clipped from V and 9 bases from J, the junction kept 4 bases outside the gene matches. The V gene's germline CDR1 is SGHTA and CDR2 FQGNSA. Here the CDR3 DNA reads TGTGCCAGCAGCTACCGACTAGCGGCTGAGCAGTTCTTC. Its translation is CASSYRLAAEQFF.

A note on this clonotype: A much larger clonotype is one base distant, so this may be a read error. The CDR3 loop reads CASSSKALSYEQYF. The CDR3 DNA reads as TGTGCCAGCAGTTCCAAGGCCCTCTCCTACGAGCAGTACTTC. The chain has TRBV28 and TRBJ2-7; D unresolved. The CDR3 loop spans 14 amino acids. Trimming removed 4 bases at V and 0 bases at J, with 10 bases between. Germline V gene lookup returns CDR1 MDHEN and CDR2 SYDVKM. The full variable domain, with the rest looked up from reference TRBV28 and TRBJ2-7, is DVKVTQSSRYLVKRTGEKVFLECVQDMDHENMFWYRQDPGLGLRLIYFSYDVKMKEKGDIPEGYSVSREKKERFSLILESASTNQTSMYLCASSSKALSYEQYFGPGTRLTVT.

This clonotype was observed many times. This CDR3 is CSARDLGLAGGAETQYF. The CDR3 nucleotides read TGCAGTGCTAGAGATCTGGGACTAGCGGGGGGGGCAGAGACCCAGTACTTC. The chain couples TRBV20-1 to TRBJ2-5, with TRBD2 matching over 16 bases. CDR3 size: 17 residues. Germline V gene data show CDR1 as DFQATT and CDR2 as SNEGSKA (reference sequence). V shed 0 bases, J shed 4 bases, and the junction held 5 bases outside the gene matches.

The CDR3, as DNA: TGTGCCAGCAGCCAAACCCTTACAAGCACCGTTGGAAACACCATATATTTT. This sequence encodes CASSQTLTSTVGNTIYF. The chain joins TRBV3-1 to TRBJ1-3; D ambiguous. The CDR3 consists of 17 residues. Trimming shortened V by 2 bases and J by 3 bases, and 17 bases separated the two germline ends. CDR1 and CDR2 from the germline V gene are LGHDT and YNNKEL (reference sequence).

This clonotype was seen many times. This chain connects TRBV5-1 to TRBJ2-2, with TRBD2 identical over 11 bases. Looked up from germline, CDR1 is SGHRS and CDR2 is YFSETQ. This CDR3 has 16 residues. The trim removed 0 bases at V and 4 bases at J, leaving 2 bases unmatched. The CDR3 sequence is CASSLELAGATGELFF. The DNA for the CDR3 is TGCGCCAGCAGCTTGGAACTAGCGGGGGCCACCGGGGAGCTGTTTTTT.

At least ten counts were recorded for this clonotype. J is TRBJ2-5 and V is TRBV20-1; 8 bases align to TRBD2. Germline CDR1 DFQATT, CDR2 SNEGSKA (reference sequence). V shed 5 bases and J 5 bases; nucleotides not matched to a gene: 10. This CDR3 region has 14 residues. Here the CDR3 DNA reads TGCAGTGCTCCCCCCGCGGGAGGAGGGGAGACCCAGTACTTC. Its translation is CSAPPAGGGETQYF.

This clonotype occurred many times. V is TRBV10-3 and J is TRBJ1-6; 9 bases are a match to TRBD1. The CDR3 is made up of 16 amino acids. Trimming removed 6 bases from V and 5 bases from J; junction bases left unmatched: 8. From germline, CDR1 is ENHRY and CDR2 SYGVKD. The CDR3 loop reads CAIRDSTGGHNSPLHF. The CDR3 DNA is TGTGCCATCAGGGACTCGACAGGGGGTCATAATTCACCCCTCCACTTT.

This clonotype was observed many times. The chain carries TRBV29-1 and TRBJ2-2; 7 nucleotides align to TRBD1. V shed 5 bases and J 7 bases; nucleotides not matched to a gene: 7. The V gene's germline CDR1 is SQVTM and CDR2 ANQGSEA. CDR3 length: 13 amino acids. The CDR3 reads CSVLSGGVGELFF. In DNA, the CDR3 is TGCAGCGTTTTGTCAGGGGGAGTCGGGGAGCTGTTTTTT.

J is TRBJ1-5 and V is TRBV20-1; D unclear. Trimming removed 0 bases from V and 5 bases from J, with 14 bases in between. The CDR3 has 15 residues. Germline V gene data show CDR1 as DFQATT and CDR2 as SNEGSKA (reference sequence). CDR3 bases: TGCAGTGCTAGAGATCGGACGTTTACGGATCAGCCCCAGCATTTT. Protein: CSARDRTFTDQPQHF.

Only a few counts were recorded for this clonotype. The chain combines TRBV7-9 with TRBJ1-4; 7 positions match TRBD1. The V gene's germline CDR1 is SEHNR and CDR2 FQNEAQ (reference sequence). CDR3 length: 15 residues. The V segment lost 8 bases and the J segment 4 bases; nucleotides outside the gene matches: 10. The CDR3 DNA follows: TGTGCCAGCCGATCAGAAAGACAGGGTAATGAAAAACTGTTTTTT. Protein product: CASRSERQGNEKLFF.

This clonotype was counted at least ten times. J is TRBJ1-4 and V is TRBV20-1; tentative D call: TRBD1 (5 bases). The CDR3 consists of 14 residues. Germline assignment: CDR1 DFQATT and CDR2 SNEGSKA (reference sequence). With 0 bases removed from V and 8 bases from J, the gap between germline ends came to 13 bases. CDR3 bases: TGCAGTGCTAGAGATTTCCAGGGAGACGAAAAACTGTTTTTT. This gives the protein CSARDFQGDEKLFF.

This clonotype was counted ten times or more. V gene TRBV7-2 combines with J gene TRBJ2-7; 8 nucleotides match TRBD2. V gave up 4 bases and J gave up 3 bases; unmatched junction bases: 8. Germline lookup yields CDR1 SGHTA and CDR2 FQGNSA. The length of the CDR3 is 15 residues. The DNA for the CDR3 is TGTGCCAGCAGCTCCCGGAGCGGGGGTTACTACGAGCAGTACTTC. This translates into CASSSRSGGYYEQYF. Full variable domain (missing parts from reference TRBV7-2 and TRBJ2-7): GAGVSQSPSNKVTEKGKDVELRCDPISGHTALYWYRQSLGQGLEFLIYFQGNSAPDKSGLPSDRFSAERTGGSVSTLTIQRTQQEDSAVYLCASSSRSGGYYEQYFGPGTRLTVT.

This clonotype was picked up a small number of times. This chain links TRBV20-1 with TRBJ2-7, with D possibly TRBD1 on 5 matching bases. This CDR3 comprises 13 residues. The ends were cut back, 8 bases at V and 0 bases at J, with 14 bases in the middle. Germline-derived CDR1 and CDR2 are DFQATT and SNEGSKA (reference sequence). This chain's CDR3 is CSSRQSSSYEQYF. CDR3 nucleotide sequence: TGCAGTTCCAGACAGTCGAGCTCCTACGAGCAGTACTTC.

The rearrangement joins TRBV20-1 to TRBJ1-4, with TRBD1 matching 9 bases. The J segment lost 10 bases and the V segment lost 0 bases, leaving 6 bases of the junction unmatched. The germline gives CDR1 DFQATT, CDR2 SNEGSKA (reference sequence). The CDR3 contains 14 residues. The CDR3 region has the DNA TGCAGTGCTAGAGATTTGAGACAGGGGGGAAAACTGTTTTTT. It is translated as CSARDLRQGGKLFF.

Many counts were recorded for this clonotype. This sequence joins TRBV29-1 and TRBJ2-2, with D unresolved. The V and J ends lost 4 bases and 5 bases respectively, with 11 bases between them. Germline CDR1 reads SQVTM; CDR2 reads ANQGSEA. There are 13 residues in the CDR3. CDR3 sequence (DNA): TGCAGCGTTGGCCTTTCCCAGACCGGGGAGCTGTTTTTT. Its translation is CSVGLSQTGELFF.

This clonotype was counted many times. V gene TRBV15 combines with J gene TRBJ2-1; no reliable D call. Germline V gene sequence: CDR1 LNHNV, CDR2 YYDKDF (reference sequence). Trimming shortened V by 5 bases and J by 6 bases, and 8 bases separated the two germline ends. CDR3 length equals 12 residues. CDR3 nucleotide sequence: TGTGCCACCAGCGCCGGTTTCAATGAGCAGTTCTTC. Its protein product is CATSAGFNEQFF.

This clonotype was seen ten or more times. The CDR3 region is CATSRDVLYEQYF. In nucleotides, the CDR3 is TGTGCCACCAGCAGAGATGTTCTCTACGAGCAGTACTTC. V and J are TRBV15 and TRBJ2-7, with no clear D. CDR3 length: 13 residues. The germline gives CDR1 LNHNV, CDR2 YYDKDF (reference sequence). Trimming left V 0 bases short and J 3 bases short, with 6 bases between.

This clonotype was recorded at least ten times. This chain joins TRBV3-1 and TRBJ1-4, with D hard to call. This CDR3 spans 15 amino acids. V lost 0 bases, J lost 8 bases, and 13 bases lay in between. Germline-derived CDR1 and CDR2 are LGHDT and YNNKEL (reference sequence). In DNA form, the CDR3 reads TGTGCCAGCAGCCAAGAACCAATCGTGGGGGAAAAACTGTTTTTT. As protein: CASSQEPIVGEKLFF.

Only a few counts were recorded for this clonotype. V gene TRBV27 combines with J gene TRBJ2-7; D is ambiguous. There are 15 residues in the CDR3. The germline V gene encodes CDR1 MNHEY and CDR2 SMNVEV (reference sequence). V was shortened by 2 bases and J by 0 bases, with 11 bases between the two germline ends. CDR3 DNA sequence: TGTGCCAGCAGTTTAACTTCCGCCAGCTCCTACGAGCAGTACTTC. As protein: CASSLTSASSYEQYF.

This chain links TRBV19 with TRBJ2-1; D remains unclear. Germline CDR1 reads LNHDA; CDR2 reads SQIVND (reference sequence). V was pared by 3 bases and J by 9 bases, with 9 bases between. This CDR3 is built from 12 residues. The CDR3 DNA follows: TGTGCCAGTAGTATCATTGGCCGTGAGCAGTTCTTC. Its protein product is CASSIIGREQFF.

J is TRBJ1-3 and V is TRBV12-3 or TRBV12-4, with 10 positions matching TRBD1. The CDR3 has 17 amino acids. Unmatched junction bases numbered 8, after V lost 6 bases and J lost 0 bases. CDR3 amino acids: CASSWTGGPSSGNTIYF. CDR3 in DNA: TGTGCCAGCAGCTGGACAGGGGGTCCCAGCTCTGGAAACACCATATATTTT.

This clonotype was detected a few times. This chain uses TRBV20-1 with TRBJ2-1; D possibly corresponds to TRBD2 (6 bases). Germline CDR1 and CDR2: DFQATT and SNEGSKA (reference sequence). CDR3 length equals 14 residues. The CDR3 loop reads CSLGGRRSYNEQFF. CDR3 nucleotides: TGCAGCTTAGGAGGGAGGCGGTCCTACAATGAGCAGTTCTTC.

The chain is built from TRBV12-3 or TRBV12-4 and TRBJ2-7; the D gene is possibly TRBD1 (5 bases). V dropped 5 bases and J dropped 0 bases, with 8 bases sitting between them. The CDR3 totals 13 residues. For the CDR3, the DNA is TGTGCCAGCAGTCAGACAGACTCCTACGAGCAGTACTTC. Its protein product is CASSQTDSYEQYF.

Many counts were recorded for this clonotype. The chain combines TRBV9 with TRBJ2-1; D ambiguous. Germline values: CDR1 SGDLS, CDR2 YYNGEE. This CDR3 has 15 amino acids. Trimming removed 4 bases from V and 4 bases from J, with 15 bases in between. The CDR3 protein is CASSPHQAGYNEQFF. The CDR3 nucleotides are TGTGCCAGCAGCCCTCACCAGGCCGGGTACAATGAGCAGTTCTTC.